This passage covers 5 T cell receptor beta chains from one sample sequenced in a study of T cell responses to AZD1222 COVID-19 vaccine. Assay: immunoSEQ multiplex PCR; the TCRdb copy retains only in-frame clones and omits some. The repertoire holds approximately 110,000 clones, with about 85% as singletons. Sequences were derived from peripheral blood, sampled on day 0 of AZD1222 vaccination. Receptors were obtained from an adult in good health.

The V and J genes are TRBV24-1 and TRBJ1-2, with 8 bases lining up with TRBD1. Germline CDR1 KGHDR, CDR2 SFDVKD. This CDR3 has 14 amino acids. Trimming at V came to 4 bases and at J to 8 bases, leaving 8 bases not matched to a gene. The CDR3 is CATSDRTGSYGYTF. Written as DNA, the CDR3 is TGTGCCACCAGTGACCGGACAGGGAGCTACGGCTACACCTTC.

The chain is built from TRBV30 and TRBJ1-3, with D possibly TRBD1 on 6 matching bases. Germline V gives CDR1 GTSNPN, CDR2 SVGIG (reference sequence). V lost 4 bases, J lost 4 bases, and 11 bases lay in between. CDR3 length equals 13 residues. The CDR3 region has the DNA TGTGCCTGGACCGCAGGGGTCGGAAACACCATATATTTT. This sequence encodes CAWTAGVGNTIYF.

The CDR3 sequence is CASSQGWRAAGNTIYF. The CDR3 nucleotides read TGTGCCAGCAGCCAAGGGTGGCGGGCTGCTGGAAACACCATATATTTT. J is TRBJ1-3 and V is TRBV3-1 (or the pseudogene TRBV3-2); D unresolved. The CDR3 consists of 16 residues. Germline CDR1 and CDR2: LGHDT and YNNKEL (reference sequence). The ends were cut back, 1 base at V and 2 bases at J, with 12 bases in the middle.

The rearrangement uses TRBV12-5 and TRBJ2-5; TRBD1 agrees at 9 bases. The V gene's germline CDR1 is LGHNT and CDR2 FRNRAP. The V segment lost 1 base and the J segment 5 bases; nucleotides outside the gene matches: 8. The CDR3 totals 16 residues. The CDR3 here is CASGLGTGVLGETQYF. The CDR3 DNA follows: TGTGCTAGTGGTTTGGGGACAGGGGTCCTAGGGGAGACCCAGTACTTC.

This clone was detected once. The V call is TRBV7-8, the J call TRBJ2-3; 7 bases are a match to TRBD1. CDR1 SGHVS and CDR2 FQNEAQ come from the germline V gene. The CDR3 is 17 residues long. The V and J ends lost 5 bases and 3 bases, in that order; junction bases with no gene match: 14. The CDR3 reads CASSARSDRVVTDTQYF. CDR3 bases: TGTGCCAGCAGCGCCCGCTCCGACAGGGTTGTTACAGATACGCAGTATTTT.